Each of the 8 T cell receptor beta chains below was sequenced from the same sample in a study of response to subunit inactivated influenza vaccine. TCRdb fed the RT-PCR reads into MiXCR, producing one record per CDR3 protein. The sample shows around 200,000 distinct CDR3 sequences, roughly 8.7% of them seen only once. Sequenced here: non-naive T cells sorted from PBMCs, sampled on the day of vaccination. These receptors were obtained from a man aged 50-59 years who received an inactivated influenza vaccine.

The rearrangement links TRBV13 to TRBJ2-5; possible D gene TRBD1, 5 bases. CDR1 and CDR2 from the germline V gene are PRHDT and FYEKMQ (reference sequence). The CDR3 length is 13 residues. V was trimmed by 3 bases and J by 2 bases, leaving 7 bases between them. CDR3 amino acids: CASSFPGQETQYF. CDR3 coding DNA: TGTGCCAGCAGCTTCCCAGGGCAAGAGACCCAGTACTTC.

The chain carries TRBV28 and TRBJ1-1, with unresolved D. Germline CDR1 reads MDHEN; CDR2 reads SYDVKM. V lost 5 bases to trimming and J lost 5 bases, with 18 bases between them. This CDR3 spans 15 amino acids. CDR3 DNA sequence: TGTGCCAGCAGTAAGCCGGGCTGGGGTGGTACTGAAGCTTTCTTT. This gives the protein CASSKPGWGGTEAFF.

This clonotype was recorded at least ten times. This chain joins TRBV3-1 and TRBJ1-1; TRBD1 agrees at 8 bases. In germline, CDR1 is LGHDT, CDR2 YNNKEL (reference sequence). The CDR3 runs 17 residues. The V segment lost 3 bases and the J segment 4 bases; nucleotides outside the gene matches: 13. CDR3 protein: CASSHLTGARTGTEAFF. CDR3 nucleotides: TGTGCCAGCAGCCATCTGACAGGGGCTAGAACGGGCACTGAAGCTTTCTTT.

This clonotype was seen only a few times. The CDR3 loop is CASSLAGGVAYNEQFF. In DNA form, the CDR3 reads TGCGCCAGCAGCTTGGCCGGGGGAGTGGCCTACAATGAGCAGTTCTTC. The chain is built from TRBV5-1 and TRBJ2-1, with D maybe TRBD2 (6 bases). This CDR3 is built from 16 residues. The germline gives CDR1 SGHRS, CDR2 YFSETQ. V was clipped by 0 bases and J by 2 bases, with 12 bases between them.

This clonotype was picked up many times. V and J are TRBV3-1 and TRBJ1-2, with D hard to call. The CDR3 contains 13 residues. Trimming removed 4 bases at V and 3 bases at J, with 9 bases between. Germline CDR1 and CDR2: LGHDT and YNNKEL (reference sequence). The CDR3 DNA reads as TGTGCCAGCAGCCGCGCCATGGACTATGGCTACACCTTC. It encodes CASSRAMDYGYTF.

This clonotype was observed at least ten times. CDR3 protein: CASSGEVGVVNTGELFF. In nucleotides, the CDR3 is TGTGCCAGCAGTGGTGAGGTCGGGGTTGTGAACACCGGGGAGCTGTTTTTT. The chain recombines TRBV11-2 with TRBJ2-2, with D perhaps TRBD2 (5 bases). CDR3 size: 17 residues. The germline CDR1 and CDR2 sequences are SGHAT and FQNNGV. V lost 6 bases and J lost 1, with 18 bases in between.

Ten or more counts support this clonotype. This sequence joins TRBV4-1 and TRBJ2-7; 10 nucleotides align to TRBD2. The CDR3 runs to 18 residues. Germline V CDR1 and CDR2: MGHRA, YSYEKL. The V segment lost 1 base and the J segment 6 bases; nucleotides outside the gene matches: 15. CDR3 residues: CASSQGLIIPSGRGEQYF. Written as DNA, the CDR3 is TGCGCCAGCAGCCAAGGGCTCATCATCCCTAGCGGGAGAGGCGAGCAGTACTTC.

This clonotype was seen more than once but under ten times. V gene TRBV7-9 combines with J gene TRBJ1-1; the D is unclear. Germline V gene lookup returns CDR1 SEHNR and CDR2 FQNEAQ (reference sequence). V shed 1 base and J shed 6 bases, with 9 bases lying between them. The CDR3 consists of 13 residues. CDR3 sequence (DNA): TGTGCCAGCAGCTTAGGGGAGTATGCTGAAGCTTTCTTT. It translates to CASSLGEYAEAFF.